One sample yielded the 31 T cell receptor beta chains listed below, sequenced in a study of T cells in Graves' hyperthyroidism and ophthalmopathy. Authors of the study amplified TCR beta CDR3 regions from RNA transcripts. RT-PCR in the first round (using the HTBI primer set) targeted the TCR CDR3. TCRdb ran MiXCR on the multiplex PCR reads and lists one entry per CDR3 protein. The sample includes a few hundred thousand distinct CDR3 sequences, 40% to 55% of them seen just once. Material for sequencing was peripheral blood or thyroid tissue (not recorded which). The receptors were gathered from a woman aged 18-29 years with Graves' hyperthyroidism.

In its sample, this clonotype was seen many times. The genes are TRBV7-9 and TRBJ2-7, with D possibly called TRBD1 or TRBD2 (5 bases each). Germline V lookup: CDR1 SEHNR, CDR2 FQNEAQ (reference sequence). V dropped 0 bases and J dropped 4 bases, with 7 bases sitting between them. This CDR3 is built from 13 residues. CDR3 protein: CASSLAEGYEQYF. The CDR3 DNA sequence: TGTGCCAGCAGCTTAGCAGAGGGGTACGAGCAGTACTTC. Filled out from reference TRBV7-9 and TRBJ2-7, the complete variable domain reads DTGVSQNPRHKITKRGQNVTFRCDPISEHNRLYWYRQTLGQGPEFLTYFQNEAQLEKSRLLSDRFSAERPKGSFSTLEIQRTEQGDSAMYLCASSLAEGYEQYFGPGTRLTVT.

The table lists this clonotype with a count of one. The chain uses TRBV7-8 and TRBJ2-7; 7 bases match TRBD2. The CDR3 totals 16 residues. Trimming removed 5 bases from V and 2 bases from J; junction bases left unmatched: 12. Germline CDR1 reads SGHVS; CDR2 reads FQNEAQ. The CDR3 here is CASSVELPGLTYEQYF. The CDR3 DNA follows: TGTGCCAGCAGCGTCGAACTTCCGGGACTAACCTACGAGCAGTACTTC.

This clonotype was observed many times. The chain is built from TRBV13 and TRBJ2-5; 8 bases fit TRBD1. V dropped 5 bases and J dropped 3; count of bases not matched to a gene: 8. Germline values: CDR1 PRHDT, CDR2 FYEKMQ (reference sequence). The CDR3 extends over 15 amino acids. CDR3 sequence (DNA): TGTGCCAGCAGCCTTGGGACAGGAGAAAAAGAGACCCAGTACTTC. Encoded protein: CASSLGTGEKETQYF. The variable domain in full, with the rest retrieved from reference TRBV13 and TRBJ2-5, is AAGVIQSPRHLIKEKRETATLKCYPIPRHDTVYWYQQGPGQDPQFLISFYEKMQSDKGSIPDRFSAQQFSDYHSELNMSSLELGDSALYFCASSLGTGEKETQYFGPGTRLLVL.

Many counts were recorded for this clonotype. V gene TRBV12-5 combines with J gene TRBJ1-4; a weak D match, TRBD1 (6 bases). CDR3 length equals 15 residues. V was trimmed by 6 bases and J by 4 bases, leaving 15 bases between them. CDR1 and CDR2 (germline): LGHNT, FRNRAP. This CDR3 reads CASGRGTPGNEKLFF. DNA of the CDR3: TGTGCTAGTGGCCGCGGGACACCGGGTAATGAAAAACTGTTTTTT.

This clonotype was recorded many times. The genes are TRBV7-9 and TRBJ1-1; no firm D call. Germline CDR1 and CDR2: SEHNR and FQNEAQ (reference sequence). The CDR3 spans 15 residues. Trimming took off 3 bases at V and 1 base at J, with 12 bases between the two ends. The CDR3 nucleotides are TGTGCCAGCAGCTTTTATGGCAAGGGGAACACTGAAGCTTTCTTT. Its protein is CASSFYGKGNTEAFF.

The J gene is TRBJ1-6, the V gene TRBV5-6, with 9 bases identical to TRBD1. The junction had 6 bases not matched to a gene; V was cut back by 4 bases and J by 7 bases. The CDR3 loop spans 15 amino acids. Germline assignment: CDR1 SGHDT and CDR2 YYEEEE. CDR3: CASSDGTGSNSPLHF. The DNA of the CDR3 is TGTGCCAGCAGCGACGGGACAGGGAGCAATTCACCCCTCCACTTT.

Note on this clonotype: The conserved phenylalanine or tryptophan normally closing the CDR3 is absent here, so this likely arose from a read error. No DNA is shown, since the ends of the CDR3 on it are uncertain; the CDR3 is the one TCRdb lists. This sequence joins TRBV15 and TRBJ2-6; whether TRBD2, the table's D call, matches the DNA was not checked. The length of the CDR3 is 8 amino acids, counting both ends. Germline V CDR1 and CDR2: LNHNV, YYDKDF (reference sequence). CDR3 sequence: CATSRLTS.

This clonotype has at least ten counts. The CDR3 bases are TGCGCCAGCGCGATTGGGCTACGCGGGAGGGGTGGGACCCAGTACTTC. Its translation: CASAIGLRGRGGTQYF. The chain joins TRBV4-1 to TRBJ2-5, with TRBD2 matching 9 bases. CDR3 length: 16 amino acids. Germline CDR1 reads MGHRA; CDR2 reads YSYEKL. V was pared by 8 bases and J by 7 bases, with 17 bases of the junction left unmatched.

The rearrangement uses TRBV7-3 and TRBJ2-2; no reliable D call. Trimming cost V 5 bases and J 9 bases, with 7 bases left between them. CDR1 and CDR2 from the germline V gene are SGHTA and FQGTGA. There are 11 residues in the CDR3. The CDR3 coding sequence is TGTGCCAGCAGCGCGACCCGGGAGCTGTTTTTT. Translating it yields CASSATRELFF.

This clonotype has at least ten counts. The CDR3 protein is CASSFYDSAIEAFF. DNA of the CDR3: TGTGCCAGCAGCTTCTACGACAGCGCTATTGAAGCTTTCTTT. The genes are TRBV11-2 and TRBJ1-1, with D perhaps TRBD1 (5 bases). The CDR3 sequence is 14 residues long. Germline CDR1 SGHAT, CDR2 FQNNGV. Trimming pared 3 bases from V and 7 bases from J, leaving 15 bases between.

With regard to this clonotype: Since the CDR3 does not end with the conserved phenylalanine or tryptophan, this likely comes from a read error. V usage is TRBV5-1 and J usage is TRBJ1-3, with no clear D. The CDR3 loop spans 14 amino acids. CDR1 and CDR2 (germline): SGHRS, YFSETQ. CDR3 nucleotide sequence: TGTGCCAGCAGCTTGGAGGCCTCTGGAAACACCATATATCTT. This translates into CASSLEASGNTIYL.

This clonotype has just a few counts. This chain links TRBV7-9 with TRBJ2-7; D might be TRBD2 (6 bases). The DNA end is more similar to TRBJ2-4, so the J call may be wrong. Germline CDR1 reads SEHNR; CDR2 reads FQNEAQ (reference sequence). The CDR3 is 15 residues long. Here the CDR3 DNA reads TGTGCCAGCAGCTTATCAAGAGACGGGAGAAACATTCAGTACTTC. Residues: CASSLSRDGRNIQYF.

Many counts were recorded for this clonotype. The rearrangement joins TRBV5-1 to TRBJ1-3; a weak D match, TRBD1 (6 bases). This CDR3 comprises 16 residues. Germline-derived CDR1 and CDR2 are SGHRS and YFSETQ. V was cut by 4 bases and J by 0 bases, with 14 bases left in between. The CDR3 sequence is CASSHRDIDSGNTIYF. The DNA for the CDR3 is TGCGCCAGCAGCCACCGGGACATCGACTCTGGAAACACCATATATTTT.

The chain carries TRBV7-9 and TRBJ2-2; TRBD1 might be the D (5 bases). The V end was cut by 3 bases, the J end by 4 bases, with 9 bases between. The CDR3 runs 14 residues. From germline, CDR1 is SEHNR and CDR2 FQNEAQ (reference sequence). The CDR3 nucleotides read TGTGCCAGCAGCTTGGAGACAGCCACCGGGGAGCTGTTTTTT. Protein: CASSLETATGELFF.

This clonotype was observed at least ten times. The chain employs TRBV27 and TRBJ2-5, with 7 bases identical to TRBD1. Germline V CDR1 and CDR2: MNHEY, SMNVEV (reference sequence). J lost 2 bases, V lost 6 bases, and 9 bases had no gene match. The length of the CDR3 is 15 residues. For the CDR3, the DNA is TGTGCCAGCAGGGGACAGTTCCAAGGTCAAGAGACCCAGTACTTC. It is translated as CASRGQFQGQETQYF.

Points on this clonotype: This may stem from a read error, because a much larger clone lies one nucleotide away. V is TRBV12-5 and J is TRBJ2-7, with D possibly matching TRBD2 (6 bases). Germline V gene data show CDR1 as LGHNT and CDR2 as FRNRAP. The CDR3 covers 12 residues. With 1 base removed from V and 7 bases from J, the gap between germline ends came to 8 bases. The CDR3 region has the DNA TGTGCTAGTGGTTTGGGGGGGGTGGAGCAGTACTTC. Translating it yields CASGLGGVEQYF.

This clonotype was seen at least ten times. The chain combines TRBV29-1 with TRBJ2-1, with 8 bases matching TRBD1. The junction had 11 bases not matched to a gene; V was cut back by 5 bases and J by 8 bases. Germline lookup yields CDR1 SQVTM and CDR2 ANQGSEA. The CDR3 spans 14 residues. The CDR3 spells CSVIGQGLFDEQFF. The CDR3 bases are TGCAGCGTTATCGGACAGGGTCTATTCGATGAGCAGTTCTTC.

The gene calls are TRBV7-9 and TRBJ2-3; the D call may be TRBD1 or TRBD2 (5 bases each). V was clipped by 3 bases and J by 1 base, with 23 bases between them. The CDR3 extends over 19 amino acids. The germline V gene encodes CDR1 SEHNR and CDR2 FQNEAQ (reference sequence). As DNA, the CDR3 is TGTGCCAGCAGCTTCTCATCCGGGACCCACGAGCCCCGCACAGATACGCAGTATTTT. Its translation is CASSFSSGTHEPRTDTQYF.

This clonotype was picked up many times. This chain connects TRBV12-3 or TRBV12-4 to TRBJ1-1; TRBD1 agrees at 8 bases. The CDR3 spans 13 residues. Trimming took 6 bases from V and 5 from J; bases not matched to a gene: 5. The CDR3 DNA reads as TGTGCCAGCAGGGACAGGGTAAAAACTGAAGCTTTCTTT. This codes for CASRDRVKTEAFF.

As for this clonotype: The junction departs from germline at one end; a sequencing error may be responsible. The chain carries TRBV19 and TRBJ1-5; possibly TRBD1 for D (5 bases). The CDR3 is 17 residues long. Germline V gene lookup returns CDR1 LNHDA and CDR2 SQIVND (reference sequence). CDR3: CTSRPTAGYQQGQPQHF. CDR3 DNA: TGTACCAGTAGACCCACGGCAGGGTACCAGCAAGGGCAGCCCCAGCACTTT.

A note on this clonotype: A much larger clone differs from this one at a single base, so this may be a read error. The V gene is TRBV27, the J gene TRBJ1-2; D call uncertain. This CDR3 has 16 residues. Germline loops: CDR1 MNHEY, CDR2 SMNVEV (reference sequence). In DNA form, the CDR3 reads TGTGCCAGCAGTTCGCCCACCTCTGGCCGGTCCTATAGCTACACCTTC. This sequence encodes CASSSPTSGRSYSYTF.

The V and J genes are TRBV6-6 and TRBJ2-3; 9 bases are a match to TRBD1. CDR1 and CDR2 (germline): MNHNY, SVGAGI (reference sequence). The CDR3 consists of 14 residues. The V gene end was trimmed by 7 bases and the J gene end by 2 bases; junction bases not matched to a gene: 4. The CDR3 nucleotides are TGTGCCAGCACCACAGGGGGCTTCACAGATACGCAGTATTTT. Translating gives CASTTGGFTDTQYF.

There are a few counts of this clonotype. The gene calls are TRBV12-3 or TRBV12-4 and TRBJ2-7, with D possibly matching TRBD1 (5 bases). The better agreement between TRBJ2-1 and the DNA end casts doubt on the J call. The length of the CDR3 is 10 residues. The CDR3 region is CASSRVEQFF. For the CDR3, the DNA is TGTGCCAGCAGCAGGGTCGAGCAGTTCTTC.

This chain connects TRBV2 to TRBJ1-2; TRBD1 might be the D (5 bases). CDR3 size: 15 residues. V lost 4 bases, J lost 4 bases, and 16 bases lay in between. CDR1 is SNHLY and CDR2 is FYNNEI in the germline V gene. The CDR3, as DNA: TGTGCCAGCAGTGTTTGGGACCTCGTGGGCTATGGCTACACCTTC. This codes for CASSVWDLVGYGYTF.

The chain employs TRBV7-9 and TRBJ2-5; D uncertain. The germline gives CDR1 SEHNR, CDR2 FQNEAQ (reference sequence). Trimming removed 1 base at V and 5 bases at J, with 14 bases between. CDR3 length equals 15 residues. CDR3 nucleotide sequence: TGTGCCAGCAGCTTAGGGACGAGCTTTGGGGAGACCCAGTACTTC. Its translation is CASSLGTSFGETQYF.

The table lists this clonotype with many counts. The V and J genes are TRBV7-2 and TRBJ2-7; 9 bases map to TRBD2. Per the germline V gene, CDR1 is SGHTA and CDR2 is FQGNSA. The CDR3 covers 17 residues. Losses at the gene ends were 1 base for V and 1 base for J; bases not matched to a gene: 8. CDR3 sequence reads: CASSLVGLAGLSYEQYF. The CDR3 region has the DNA TGTGCCAGCAGCTTAGTAGGGCTAGCGGGACTATCCTACGAGCAGTACTTC.

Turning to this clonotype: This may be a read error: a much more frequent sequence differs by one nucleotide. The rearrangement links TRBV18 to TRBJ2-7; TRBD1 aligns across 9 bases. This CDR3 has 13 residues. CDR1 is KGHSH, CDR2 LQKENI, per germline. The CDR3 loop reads CASSGQGINEQCF. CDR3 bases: TGTGCCAGCTCAGGACAGGGGATCAACGAGCAGTGCTTC.

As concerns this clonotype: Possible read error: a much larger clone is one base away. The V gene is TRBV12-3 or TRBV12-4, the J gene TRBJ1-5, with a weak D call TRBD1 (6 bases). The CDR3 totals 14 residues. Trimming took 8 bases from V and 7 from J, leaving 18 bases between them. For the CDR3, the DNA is TGTGCCAGCCATGGCCAGGGGAGCCACCAGCCCCAGCATTTT. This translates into CASHGQGSHQPQHF.

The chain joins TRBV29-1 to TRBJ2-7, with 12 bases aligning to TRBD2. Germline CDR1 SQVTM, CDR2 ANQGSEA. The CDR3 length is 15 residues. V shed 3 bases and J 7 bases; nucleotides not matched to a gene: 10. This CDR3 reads CSVEFLAGGYLEQYF. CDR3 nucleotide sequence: TGCAGCGTTGAGTTTCTAGCGGGAGGGTACCTTGAGCAGTACTTC.

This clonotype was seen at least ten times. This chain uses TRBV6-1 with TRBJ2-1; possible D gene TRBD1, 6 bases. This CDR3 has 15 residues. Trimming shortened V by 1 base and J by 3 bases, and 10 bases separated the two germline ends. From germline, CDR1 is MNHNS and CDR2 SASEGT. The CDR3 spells CASSEDAGDYNEQFF. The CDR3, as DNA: TGTGCCAGCAGTGAAGATGCAGGGGACTACAATGAGCAGTTCTTC.

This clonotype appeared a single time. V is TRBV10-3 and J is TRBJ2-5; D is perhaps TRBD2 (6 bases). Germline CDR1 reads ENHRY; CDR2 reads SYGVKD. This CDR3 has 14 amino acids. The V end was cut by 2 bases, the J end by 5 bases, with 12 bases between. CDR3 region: CAISEGQSGETQYF. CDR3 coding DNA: TGTGCCATCAGTGAGGGGCAGAGCGGGGAGACCCAGTACTTC.